This entry lists 29 T cell receptor beta chains sequenced from one sample in a study of T cells in Graves' hyperthyroidism and ophthalmopathy. It was RNA transcripts that yielded the amplified TCR beta CDR3 regions. The HTBI primer set was used in a first-round RT-PCR of the TCR CDR3. TCRdb reprocessed the multiplex PCR reads with MiXCR, giving one entry per CDR3 protein. The table records 300,000 to 450,000 distinct CDR3 sequences, about 12% of them present only once. The sequencing input was blood. The receptors shown here come from a woman aged 18-29 years with Graves' hyperthyroidism.

This clonotype was seen at least ten times. This chain connects TRBV2 to TRBJ2-7; D may be TRBD1 (6 bases). Germline loops: CDR1 SNHLY, CDR2 FYNNEI. CDR3 length: 14 amino acids. The V and J ends lost 1 base and 3 bases respectively, with 10 bases between them. In DNA, the CDR3 is TGTGCCAGCAGTGAAGGGACAGCAGTCTACGAGCAGTACTTC. It codes for CASSEGTAVYEQYF.

This clonotype has only a few counts. CDR3 bases: TGTGCCAGCAGCCACCTCCTCGGGGGGCAAAACACCGGGGAGCTGTTTTTT. The encoded protein is CASSHLLGGQNTGELFF. The chain uses TRBV6-1 and TRBJ2-2, with a weak D call TRBD2 (7 bases). The CDR3 loop spans 17 amino acids. Germline-derived CDR1 and CDR2 are MNHNS and SASEGT. V was pared by 6 bases and J by 2 bases, with 19 bases between.

This clonotype showed up just a few times. V gene TRBV29-1 combines with J gene TRBJ1-5; D remains ambiguous. Germline V gives CDR1 SQVTM, CDR2 ANQGSEA. V dropped 5 bases and J dropped 1 base, with 12 bases sitting between them. The CDR3 has 14 amino acids. The CDR3 loop reads CSVSNIASNQPQHF. The CDR3, as DNA: TGCAGCGTTTCAAATATAGCGAGCAATCAGCCCCAGCATTTT.

This clonotype was observed many times. The chain uses TRBV9 and TRBJ2-1, with 14 bases fitting TRBD2. The CDR3 is 16 residues long. Germline-derived CDR1 and CDR2 are SGDLS and YYNGEE. Trimming took 4 bases from V and 11 from J; bases not matched to a gene: 11. CDR3 DNA sequence: TGTGCCAGCAGCCTGAGACCGGGACTAGCGGGGGAACAGCAGTTCTTC. Protein: CASSLRPGLAGEQQFF.

The rearrangement joins TRBV10-3 to TRBJ2-5, with TRBD2 identical over 13 bases. This CDR3 spans 14 amino acids. In germline, CDR1 is ENHRY, CDR2 SYGVKD. J lost 5 bases, V lost 8 bases, and 5 bases had no gene match. CDR3 DNA: TGTGCCATCGCTACTAGCGGGGGGGGGGAGACCCAGTACTTC. Its translation is CAIATSGGGETQYF.

CDR3 DNA: TGTGCCAGCAGTGAAGTCACTGAAGCTTTCTTT. Its protein is CASSEVTEAFF. The genes are TRBV2 and TRBJ1-1; D uncertain. Trimming cost V 1 base and J 4 bases, with 1 base left between them. The CDR3 contains 11 residues. Germline V gene lookup returns CDR1 SNHLY and CDR2 FYNNEI. Based on the CDR3 plus reference TRBV2 and TRBJ1-1, the full variable domain is EPEVTQTPSHQVTQMGQEVILRCVPISNHLYFYWYRQILGQKVEFLVSFYNNEISEKSEIFDDQFSVERPDGSNFTLKIRSTKLEDSAMYFCASSEVTEAFFGQGTRLTVV.

This clonotype was recorded once. The V gene is TRBV5-6, the J gene TRBJ1-2; TRBD1 aligns across 9 bases. V trimming: 3 bases; J trimming: 8 bases; junction bases outside the gene matches: 2. CDR1 and CDR2 from the germline V gene are SGHDT and YYEEEE. CDR3 length: 12 residues. DNA for the CDR3: TGTGCCAGCAGCTGGGGACAGGGCGGCTACACCTTC. It codes for CASSWGQGGYTF.

The sample holds many counts of this clonotype. CDR3 coding DNA: TGCAGCGTTGCGCCCATGGGGGCACGGTATACTGCTGAGCAGTTCTTC. This encodes CSVAPMGARYTAEQFF. The rearrangement uses TRBV29-1 and TRBJ2-1; D may be TRBD1 (6 bases). V lost 4 bases and J 9 bases, leaving 25 bases between the germline ends. The CDR3 is 16 residues long. CDR1 SQVTM and CDR2 ANQGSEA come from the germline V gene.

The chain has TRBV28 and TRBJ2-5; 9 bases line up with TRBD1. Germline V gene sequence: CDR1 MDHEN, CDR2 SYDVKM. The CDR3 is 12 residues long. V trimming: 5 bases; J trimming: 12 bases; junction bases outside the gene matches: 7. This chain's CDR3 is CASSLGQGKEYF. The CDR3 DNA follows: TGTGCCAGCAGTCTGGGACAGGGTAAAGAGTACTTC.

This clonotype has ten or more counts. The chain joins TRBV28 to TRBJ2-7; D uncertain. Trimming left V 3 bases short and J 3 bases short, with 6 bases between. Looked up from germline, CDR1 is MDHEN and CDR2 is SYDVKM. The CDR3 is made up of 12 amino acids. The CDR3, as DNA: TGTGCCAGCAGTTTCACCGTCTACGAGCAGTACTTC. This sequence encodes CASSFTVYEQYF.

This clonotype was recorded many times. V usage is TRBV7-9 and J usage is TRBJ2-2; 8 bases fit TRBD2. The V and J ends lost 5 bases and 4 bases, in that order; junction bases with no gene match: 6. Germline V gene sequence: CDR1 SEHNR, CDR2 FQNEAQ (reference sequence). This CDR3 is 15 amino acids long. The CDR3 sequence is CASSPIAGFTGELFF. CDR3 bases: TGTGCCAGCAGCCCGATAGCGGGATTCACCGGGGAGCTGTTTTTT.

V and J are TRBV11-2 and TRBJ2-1, with D perhaps TRBD2 (5 bases). The germline gives CDR1 SGHAT, CDR2 FQNNGV. CDR3 length equals 13 residues. The germline V and J ends were trimmed by 4 bases and 9 bases, with 13 bases remaining between them. The chain's CDR3 is CASSWVEGREQFF. CDR3 nucleotide sequence: TGTGCCAGCAGCTGGGTAGAGGGCCGTGAGCAGTTCTTC. Full variable domain (remainder filled in from reference TRBV11-2 and TRBJ2-1): EAGVAQSPRYKIIEKRQSVAFWCNPISGHATLYWYQQILGQGPKLLIQFQNNGVVDDSQLPKDRFSAERLKGVDSTLKIQPAKLEDSAVYLCASSWVEGREQFFGPGTRLTVL.

This clonotype appeared many times. The chain joins TRBV28 to TRBJ1-1; 7 nucleotides match TRBD1. CDR3 length equals 16 residues. Germline values: CDR1 MDHEN, CDR2 SYDVKM. Trimming cost V 2 bases and J 0 bases; bases outside gene matches: 6. The CDR3 bases are TGTGCCAGCAGTTTAGCAGGGGGGTCGATGAACACTGAAGCTTTCTTT. Translation gives CASSLAGGSMNTEAFF.

This clonotype was seen ten or more times. J is TRBJ2-5 and V is TRBV7-9; the D gene is possibly TRBD2 (5 bases). The germline gives CDR1 SEHNR, CDR2 FQNEAQ (reference sequence). The V end was cut by 5 bases, the J end by 5 bases, with 12 bases between. The CDR3 is made up of 13 amino acids. CDR3 amino acids: CASSPGSRETQYF. CDR3 DNA: TGTGCCAGCAGCCCGGGGAGTCGGGAGACCCAGTACTTC. Based on the CDR3 plus reference TRBV7-9 and TRBJ2-5, the full variable domain is DTGVSQNPRHKITKRGQNVTFRCDPISEHNRLYWYRQTLGQGPEFLTYFQNEAQLEKSRLLSDRFSAERPKGSFSTLEIQRTEQGDSAMYLCASSPGSRETQYFGPGTRLLVL.

The chain couples TRBV13 to TRBJ2-3, with a weak D call TRBD2 (6 bases). V was shortened by 0 bases and J by 5 bases, with 18 bases between the two germline ends. Per germline, CDR1 PRHDT and CDR2 FYEKMQ (reference sequence). This CDR3 spans 17 amino acids. In nucleotides, the CDR3 is TGTGCCAGCAGCTTAGGACCGACTAGTGTCGGGGTAGATACGCAGTATTTT. Translated, it gives CASSLGPTSVGVDTQYF. The full variable domain, in which reference TRBV13 and TRBJ2-3 provide the parts outside the CDR3, is AAGVIQSPRHLIKEKRETATLKCYPIPRHDTVYWYQQGPGQDPQFLISFYEKMQSDKGSIPDRFSAQQFSDYHSELNMSSLELGDSALYFCASSLGPTSVGVDTQYFGPGTRLTVL.

This clonotype turned up a few times. The chain uses TRBV19 and TRBJ1-2; D remains unclear. This CDR3 spans 14 amino acids. CDR1 is LNHDA and CDR2 is SQIVND in the germline V gene (reference sequence). Deletions cut 3 bases from V and 8 bases from J, with 16 bases between. CDR3 bases: TGTGCCAGTAGTATCGAGGGCGCAGGAGGGGGCTACACCTTC. Translated, it gives CASSIEGAGGGYTF.

The chain is built from TRBV7-2 and TRBJ2-1; 10 bases line up with TRBD2. V shed 3 bases, J shed 5 bases, and the junction held 4 bases outside the gene matches. Germline V gene sequence: CDR1 SGHTA, CDR2 FQGNSA. The CDR3 has 15 amino acids. The DNA of the CDR3 is TGTGCCAGCAGCTTCTTAGGACTAGCGGACAATGAGCAGTTCTTC. It translates to CASSFLGLADNEQFF.

This clonotype was seen a few times. The CDR3 here is CASSPRDRDFSKQYF. The CDR3 region has the DNA TGTGCCAGTAGTCCCAGGGACAGGGACTTCTCGAAGCAGTACTTC. The rearrangement uses TRBV19 and TRBJ2-7; 9 nucleotides align to TRBD1. Germline V lookup: CDR1 LNHDA, CDR2 SQIVND (reference sequence). The CDR3 covers 15 residues. Trimming cost V 5 bases and J 8 bases; bases outside gene matches: 13.

This clonotype has a count of ten or more. The chain employs TRBV3-1 and TRBJ2-3; 8 bases are a match to TRBD2. Germline V gene data show CDR1 as LGHDT and CDR2 as YNNKEL (reference sequence). V gave up 4 bases and J gave up 3 bases; unmatched junction bases: 6. This CDR3 has 15 amino acids. The CDR3 here is CASSPLAEETDTQYF. CDR3 nucleotides: TGTGCCAGCAGCCCACTAGCGGAAGAAACAGATACGCAGTATTTT.

The chain links TRBV14 to TRBJ2-7; D may correspond to TRBD1 or TRBD2 (5 bases each). The CDR3 consists of 14 residues. Germline CDR1 SGHDN, CDR2 FVKESK. V was trimmed by 6 bases and J by 2 bases, leaving 14 bases between them. The CDR3 reads CASRPRGAAYEQYF. The CDR3 region has the DNA TGTGCCAGCAGGCCTAGGGGAGCCGCCTACGAGCAGTACTTC.

This clonotype was counted a few times. The chain joins TRBV30 to TRBJ1-6; D not certain. This CDR3 has 18 amino acids. Germline V gene sequence: CDR1 GTSNPN, CDR2 SVGIG (reference sequence). V was trimmed by 0 bases and J by 0 bases, leaving 15 bases between them. CDR3 amino acids: CAWSVRSTGDSYNSPLHF. DNA of the CDR3: TGTGCCTGGAGTGTACGGAGTACGGGCGACTCCTATAATTCACCCCTCCACTTT.

This clonotype was recorded at least ten times. The genes are TRBV29-1 and TRBJ1-5; 7 bases fit TRBD1. Germline V CDR1 and CDR2: SQVTM, ANQGSEA. Unmatched junction bases numbered 8, after V lost 6 bases and J lost 3 bases. CDR3 length equals 14 residues. The CDR3 sequence: CSVAYGTDNQPQHF. DNA of the CDR3: TGCAGCGTCGCTTATGGGACAGACAATCAGCCCCAGCATTTT.

This clonotype was observed at least ten times. The chain is built from TRBV12-5 and TRBJ1-1; a possible D gene is TRBD1 (5 bases). The germline V gene encodes CDR1 LGHNT and CDR2 FRNRAP. CDR3 length: 13 amino acids. Trimming cost V 6 bases and J 5 bases, with 13 bases left between them. CDR3 protein: CASGTQGATEAFF. Here the CDR3 DNA reads TGTGCTAGTGGGACTCAGGGAGCAACTGAAGCTTTCTTT.

This clonotype was seen at least ten times. The chain couples TRBV20-1 to TRBJ2-3, with D possibly TRBD2 on 6 matching bases. The CDR3 runs to 15 residues. The V and J ends lost 3 bases and 2 bases respectively, with 15 bases between them. Germline V CDR1 and CDR2: DFQATT, SNEGSKA (reference sequence). As DNA, the CDR3 is TGCAGTGCTAGCCTCGGAGGGTCCGCCACAGATACGCAGTATTTT. As protein: CSASLGGSATDTQYF.

This clonotype was recorded many times. The chain joins TRBV18 to TRBJ2-7; 7 nucleotides align to TRBD1. The germline gives CDR1 KGHSH, CDR2 LQKENI. The CDR3 length is 14 residues. The ends lost 1 base at V and 4 bases at J; junction bases unmatched: 4. CDR3 loop: CASSPQQGVYEQYF. CDR3 coding DNA: TGTGCCAGCTCACCACAGCAGGGGGTTTACGAGCAGTACTTC. Supplemented by reference TRBV18 and TRBJ2-7, the full variable domain reads NAGVMQNPRHLVRRRGQEARLRCSPMKGHSHVYWYRQLPEEGLKFMVYLQKENIIDESGMPKERFSAEFPKEGPSILRIQQVVRGDSAAYFCASSPQQGVYEQYFGPGTRLTVT.

Only one count was recorded for this clonotype. The gene calls are TRBV18 and TRBJ2-1; 8 bases map to TRBD2. This CDR3 is built from 19 residues. Germline V gives CDR1 KGHSH, CDR2 LQKENI. V was pared by 3 bases and J by 6 bases, with 19 bases of the junction left unmatched. CDR3 bases: TGTGCCAGCTCACCTCCTGGAACGGGCGGGGGGTCCCTCGGCAATGAGCAGTTCTTC. As protein: CASSPPGTGGGSLGNEQFF. Together with reference TRBV18 and TRBJ2-1, the CDR3 gives the full variable domain: NAGVMQNPRHLVRRRGQEARLRCSPMKGHSHVYWYRQLPEEGLKFMVYLQKENIIDESGMPKERFSAEFPKEGPSILRIQQVVRGDSAAYFCASSPPGTGGGSLGNEQFFGPGTRLTVL.

This clonotype was observed a few times. It is unclear where the CDR3 begins or ends on the DNA, so no DNA is shown, and the CDR3 is as TCRdb lists it. The chain recombines TRBV6-5 with TRBJ1-6. The CDR3 is 17 residues long, ends included. Germline CDR1 MNHEY, CDR2 SVGAGI. This CDR3 is CASSSSGGGGYNSPLHF.

As regards this clonotype: A read error is possible here, since a much larger clone lies one base away. The CDR3 region has the DNA TGCGCCAGCAGCTTCAGGGTTGTCCAGTACGAGCAGTACTTC. This translates into CASSFRVVQYEQYF. The rearrangement uses TRBV5-1 and TRBJ2-7, with D possibly TRBD1 on 5 matching bases. Germline CDR1 reads SGHRS; CDR2 reads YFSETQ. V was trimmed by 2 bases and J by 4 bases, leaving 13 bases between them. The CDR3 is 14 residues long.

Points on this clonotype: This may be a read error: a much more frequent sequence differs by one nucleotide. The chain links TRBV7-8 to TRBJ1-2; 10 nucleotides agree with TRBD1. Germline CDR1 SGHVS, CDR2 FQNEAQ. The CDR3 consists of 15 residues. With V trimmed by 6 bases and J by 9 bases, 13 bases remained unmatched. CDR3 in DNA: TGTGCCAGCAGGCCAGGCGGGACAGGGGATTTTAGCTACACCTTC. Protein sequence: CASRPGGTGDFSYTF.